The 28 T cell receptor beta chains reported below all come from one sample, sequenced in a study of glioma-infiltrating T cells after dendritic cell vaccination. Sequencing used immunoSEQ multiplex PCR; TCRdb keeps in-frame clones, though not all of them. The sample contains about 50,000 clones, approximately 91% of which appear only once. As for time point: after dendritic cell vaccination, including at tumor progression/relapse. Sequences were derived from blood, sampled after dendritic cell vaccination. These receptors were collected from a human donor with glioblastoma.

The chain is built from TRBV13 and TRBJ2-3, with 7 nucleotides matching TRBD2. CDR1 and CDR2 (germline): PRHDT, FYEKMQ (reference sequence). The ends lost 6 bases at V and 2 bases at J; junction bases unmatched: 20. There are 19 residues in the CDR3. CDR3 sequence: CASRLITSTKAGYTDTQYF. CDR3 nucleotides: TGTGCCAGCAGATTAATCACCTCAACCAAAGCGGGGTACACAGATACGCAGTATTTT. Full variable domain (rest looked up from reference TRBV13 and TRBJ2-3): AAGVIQSPRHLIKEKRETATLKCYPIPRHDTVYWYQQGPGQDPQFLISFYEKMQSDKGSIPDRFSAQQFSDYHSELNMSSLELGDSALYFCASRLITSTKAGYTDTQYFGPGTRLTVL.

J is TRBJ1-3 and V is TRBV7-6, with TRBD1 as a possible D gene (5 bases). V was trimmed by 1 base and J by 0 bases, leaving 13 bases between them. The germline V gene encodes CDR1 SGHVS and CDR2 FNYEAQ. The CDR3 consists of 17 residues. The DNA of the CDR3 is TGTGCCAGCAGCTTAGGTTCAGGACACGACTCTGGAAACACCATATATTTT. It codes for CASSLGSGHDSGNTIYF.

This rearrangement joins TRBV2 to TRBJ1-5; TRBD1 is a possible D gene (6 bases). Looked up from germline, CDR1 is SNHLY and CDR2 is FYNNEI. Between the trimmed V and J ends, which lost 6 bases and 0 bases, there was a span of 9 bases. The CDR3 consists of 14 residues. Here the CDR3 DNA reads TGTGCCAGCAGGGACAGTTATAGCAATCAGCCCCAGCATTTT. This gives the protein CASRDSYSNQPQHF.

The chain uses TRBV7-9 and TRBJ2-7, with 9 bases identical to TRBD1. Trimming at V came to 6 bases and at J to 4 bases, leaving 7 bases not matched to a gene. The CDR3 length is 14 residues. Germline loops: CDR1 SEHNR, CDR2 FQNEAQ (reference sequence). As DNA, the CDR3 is TGTGCCAGCAGTGCACGGGACAGGGATTACGAGCAGTACTTC. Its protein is CASSARDRDYEQYF.

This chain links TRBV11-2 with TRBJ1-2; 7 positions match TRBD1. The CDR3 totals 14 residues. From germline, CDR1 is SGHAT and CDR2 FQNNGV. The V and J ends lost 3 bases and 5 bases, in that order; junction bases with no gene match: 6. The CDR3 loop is CASSLTGKLYGYTF. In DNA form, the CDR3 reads TGTGCCAGCAGCTTGACAGGGAAACTTTATGGCTACACCTTC.

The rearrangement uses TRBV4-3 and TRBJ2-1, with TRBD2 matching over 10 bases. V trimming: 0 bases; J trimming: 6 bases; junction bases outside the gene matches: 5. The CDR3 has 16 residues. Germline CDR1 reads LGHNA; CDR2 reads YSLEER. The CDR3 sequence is CASSQDTSGRANEQFF. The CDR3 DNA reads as TGCGCCAGCAGCCAAGATACCAGCGGGAGGGCCAATGAGCAGTTCTTC.

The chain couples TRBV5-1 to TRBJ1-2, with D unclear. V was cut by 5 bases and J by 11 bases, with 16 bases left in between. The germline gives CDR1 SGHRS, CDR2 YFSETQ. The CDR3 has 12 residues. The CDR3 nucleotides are TGCGCCAGCAGTGATCCGGGTATGCGATACACCTTC. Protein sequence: CASSDPGMRYTF.

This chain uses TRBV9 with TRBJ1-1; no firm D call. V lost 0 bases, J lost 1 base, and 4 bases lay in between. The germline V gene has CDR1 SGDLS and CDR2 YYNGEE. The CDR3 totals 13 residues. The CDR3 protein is CASSVEQNTEAFF. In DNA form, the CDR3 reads TGTGCCAGCAGCGTAGAACAGAACACTGAAGCTTTCTTT.

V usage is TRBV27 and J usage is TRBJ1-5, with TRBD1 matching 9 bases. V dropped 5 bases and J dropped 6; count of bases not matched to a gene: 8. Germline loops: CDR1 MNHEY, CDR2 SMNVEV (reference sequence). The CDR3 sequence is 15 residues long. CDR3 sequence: CASSTLQGAGQPQHF. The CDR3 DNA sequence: TGTGCCAGCAGTACCCTACAGGGGGCGGGTCAGCCCCAGCATTTT.

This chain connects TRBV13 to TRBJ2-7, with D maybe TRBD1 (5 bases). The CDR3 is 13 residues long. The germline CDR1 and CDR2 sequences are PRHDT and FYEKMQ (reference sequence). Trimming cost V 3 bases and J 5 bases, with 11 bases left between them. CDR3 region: CASSFSGNNEQYF. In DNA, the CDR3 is TGTGCCAGCAGCTTTTCAGGGAACAACGAGCAGTACTTC.

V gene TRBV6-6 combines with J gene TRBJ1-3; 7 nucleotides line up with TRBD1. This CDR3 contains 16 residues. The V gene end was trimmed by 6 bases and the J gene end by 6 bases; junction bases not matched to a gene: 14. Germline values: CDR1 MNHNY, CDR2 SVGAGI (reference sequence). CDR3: CASRTIDRAVKNTIYF. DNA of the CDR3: TGTGCCAGCAGAACTATCGACAGGGCCGTCAAAAACACCATATATTTT.

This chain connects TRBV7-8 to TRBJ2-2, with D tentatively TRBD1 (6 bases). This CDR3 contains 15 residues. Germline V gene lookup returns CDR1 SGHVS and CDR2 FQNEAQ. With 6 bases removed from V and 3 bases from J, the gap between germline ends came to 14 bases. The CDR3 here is CASSGRGMDTGELFF. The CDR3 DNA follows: TGTGCCAGCAGTGGCAGGGGTATGGACACCGGGGAGCTGTTTTTT. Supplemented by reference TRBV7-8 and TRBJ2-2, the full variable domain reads GAGVSQSPRYKVAKRGQDVALRCDPISGHVSLFWYQQALGQGPEFLTYFQNEAQLDKSGLPSDRFFAERPEGSVSTLKIQRTQQEDSAVYLCASSGRGMDTGELFFGEGSRLTVL.

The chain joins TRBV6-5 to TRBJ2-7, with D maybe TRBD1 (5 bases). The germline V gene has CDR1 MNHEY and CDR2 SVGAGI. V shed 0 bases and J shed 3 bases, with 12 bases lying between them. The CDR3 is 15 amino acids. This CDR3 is CASSYSIQGFYEQYF. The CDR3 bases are TGTGCCAGCAGTTACTCGATCCAGGGTTTCTACGAGCAGTACTTC.

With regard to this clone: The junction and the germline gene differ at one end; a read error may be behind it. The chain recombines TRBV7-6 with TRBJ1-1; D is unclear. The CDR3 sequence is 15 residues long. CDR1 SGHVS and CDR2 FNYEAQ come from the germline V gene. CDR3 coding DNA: TGTGCCTGCAGGCTCACCGGGGTTCGGAACACTGAAGCTTTCTTT. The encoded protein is CACRLTGVRNTEAFF.

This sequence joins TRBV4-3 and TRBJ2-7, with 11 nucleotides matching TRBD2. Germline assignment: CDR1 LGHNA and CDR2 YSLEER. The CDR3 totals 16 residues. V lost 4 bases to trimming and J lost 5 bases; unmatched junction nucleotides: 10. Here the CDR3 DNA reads TGCGCCAGCAGCCGAGACGGGGGGACTAGCGGTCACGAGCAGTACTTC. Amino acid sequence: CASSRDGGTSGHEQYF.

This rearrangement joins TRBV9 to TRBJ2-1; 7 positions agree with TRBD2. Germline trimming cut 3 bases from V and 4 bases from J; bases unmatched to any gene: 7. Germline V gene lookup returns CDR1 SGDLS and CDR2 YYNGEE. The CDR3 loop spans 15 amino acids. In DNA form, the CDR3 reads TGTGCCAGCAGCGAAACTAGCGAGGAATACAATGAGCAGTTCTTC. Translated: CASSETSEEYNEQFF.

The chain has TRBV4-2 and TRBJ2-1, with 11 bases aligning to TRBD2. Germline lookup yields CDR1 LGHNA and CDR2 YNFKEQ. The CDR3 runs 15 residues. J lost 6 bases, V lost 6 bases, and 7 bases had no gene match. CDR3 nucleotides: TGTGCCAGCAGTCATATAGCGGGAGGGGTCAATGAGCAGTTCTTC. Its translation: CASSHIAGGVNEQFF.

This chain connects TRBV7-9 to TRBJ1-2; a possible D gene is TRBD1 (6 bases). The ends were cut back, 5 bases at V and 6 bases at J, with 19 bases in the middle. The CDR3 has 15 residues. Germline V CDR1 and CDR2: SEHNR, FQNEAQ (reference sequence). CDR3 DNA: TGTGCCAGCAGCACGACAGGCTGGGGTGTGGATGGCTACACCTTC. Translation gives CASSTTGWGVDGYTF. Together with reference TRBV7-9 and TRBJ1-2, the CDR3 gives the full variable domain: DTGVSQNPRHKITKRGQNVTFRCDPISEHNRLYWYRQTLGQGPEFLTYFQNEAQLEKSRLLSDRFSAERPKGSFSTLEIQRTEQGDSAMYLCASSTTGWGVDGYTFGSGTRLTVV.

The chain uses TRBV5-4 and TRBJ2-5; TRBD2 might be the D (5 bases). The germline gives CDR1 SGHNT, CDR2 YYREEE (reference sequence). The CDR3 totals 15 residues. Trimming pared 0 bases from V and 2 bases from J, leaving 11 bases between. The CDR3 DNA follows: TGTGCCAGCAGCTTGGTGGACTCCGCACAAGAGACCCAGTACTTC. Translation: CASSLVDSAQETQYF. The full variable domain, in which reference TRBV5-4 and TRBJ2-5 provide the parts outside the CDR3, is ETGVTQSPTHLIKTRGQQVTLRCSSQSGHNTVSWYQQALGQGPQFIFQYYREEENGRGNFPPRFSGLQFPNYSSELNVNALELDDSALYLCASSLVDSAQETQYFGPGTRLLVL.

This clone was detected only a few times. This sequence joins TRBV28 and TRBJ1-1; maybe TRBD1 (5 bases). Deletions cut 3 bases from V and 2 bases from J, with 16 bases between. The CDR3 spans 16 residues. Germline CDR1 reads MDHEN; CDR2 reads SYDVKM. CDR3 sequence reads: CASSFGLLGANTEAFF. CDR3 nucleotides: TGTGCCAGCAGTTTTGGGTTATTAGGGGCCAACACTGAAGCTTTCTTT.

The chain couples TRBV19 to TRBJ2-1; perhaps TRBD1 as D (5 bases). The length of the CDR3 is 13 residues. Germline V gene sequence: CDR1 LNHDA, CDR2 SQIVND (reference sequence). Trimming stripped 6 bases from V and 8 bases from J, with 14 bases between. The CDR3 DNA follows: TGTGCCAGTAGCGTCCTCCAGGGTTATGAGCAGTTCTTC. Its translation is CASSVLQGYEQFF. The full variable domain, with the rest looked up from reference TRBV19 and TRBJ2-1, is DGGITQSPKYLFRKEGQNVTLSCEQNLNHDAMYWYRQDPGQGLRLIYYSQIVNDFQKGDIAEGYSVSREKKESFPLTVTSAQKNPTAFYLCASSVLQGYEQFFGPGTRLTVL.

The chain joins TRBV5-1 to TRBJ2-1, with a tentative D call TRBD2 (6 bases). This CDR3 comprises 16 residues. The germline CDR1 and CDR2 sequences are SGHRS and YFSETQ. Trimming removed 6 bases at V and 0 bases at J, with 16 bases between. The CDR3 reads CASTASGGSSYNEQFF. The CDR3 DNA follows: TGCGCCAGCACCGCCTCCGGGGGAAGCTCCTACAATGAGCAGTTCTTC.

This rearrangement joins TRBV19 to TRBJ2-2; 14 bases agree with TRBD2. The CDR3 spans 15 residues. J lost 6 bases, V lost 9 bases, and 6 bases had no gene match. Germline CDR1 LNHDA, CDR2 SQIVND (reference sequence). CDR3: CASGTSGSRAGELFF. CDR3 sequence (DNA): TGTGCCAGCGGGACTAGCGGGAGTCGGGCCGGGGAGCTGTTTTTT.

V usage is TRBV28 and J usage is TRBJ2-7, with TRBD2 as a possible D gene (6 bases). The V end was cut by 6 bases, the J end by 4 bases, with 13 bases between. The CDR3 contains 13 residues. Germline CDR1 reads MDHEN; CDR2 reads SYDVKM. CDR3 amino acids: CASRDLARYEQYF. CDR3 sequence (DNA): TGTGCCAGCAGGGATCTAGCGAGGTACGAGCAGTACTTC. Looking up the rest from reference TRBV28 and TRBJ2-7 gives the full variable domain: DVKVTQSSRYLVKRTGEKVFLECVQDMDHENMFWYRQDPGLGLRLIYFSYDVKMKEKGDIPEGYSVSREKKERFSLILESASTNQTSMYLCASRDLARYEQYFGPGTRLTVT.

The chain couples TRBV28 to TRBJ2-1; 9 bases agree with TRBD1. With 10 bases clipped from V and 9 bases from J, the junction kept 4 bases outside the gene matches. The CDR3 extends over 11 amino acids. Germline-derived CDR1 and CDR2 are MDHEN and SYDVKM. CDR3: CANGQGSEQFF. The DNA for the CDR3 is TGTGCCAACGGACAGGGGTCTGAGCAGTTCTTC.

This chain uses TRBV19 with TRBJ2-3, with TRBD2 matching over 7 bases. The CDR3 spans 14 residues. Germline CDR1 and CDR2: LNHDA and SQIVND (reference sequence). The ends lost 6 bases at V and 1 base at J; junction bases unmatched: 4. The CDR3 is CASRREYGTDTQYF. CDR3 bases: TGTGCCAGTAGGCGGGAGTACGGCACAGATACGCAGTATTTT. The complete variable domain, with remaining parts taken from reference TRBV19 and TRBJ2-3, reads DGGITQSPKYLFRKEGQNVTLSCEQNLNHDAMYWYRQDPGQGLRLIYYSQIVNDFQKGDIAEGYSVSREKKESFPLTVTSAQKNPTAFYLCASRREYGTDTQYFGPGTRLTVL.

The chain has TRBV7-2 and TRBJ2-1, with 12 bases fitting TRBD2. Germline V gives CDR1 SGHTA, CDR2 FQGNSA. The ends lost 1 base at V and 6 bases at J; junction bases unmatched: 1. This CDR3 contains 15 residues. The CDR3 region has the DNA TGTGCCAGCAGCTTAGGACTAGCGGGAGTCAATGAGCAGTTCTTC. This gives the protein CASSLGLAGVNEQFF.

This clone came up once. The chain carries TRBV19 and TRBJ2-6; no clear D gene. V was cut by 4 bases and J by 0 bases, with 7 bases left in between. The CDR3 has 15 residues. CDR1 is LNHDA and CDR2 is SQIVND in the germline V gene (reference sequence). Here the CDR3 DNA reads TGTGCCAGTAGTACGACGGGCTCTGGGGCCAACGTCCTGACTTTC. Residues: CASSTTGSGANVLTF.